This entry features one T cell receptor beta chain sequence. Around 9.6 x 10^4 TCR templates per sample were sequenced. Sequencing was performed with immunoSEQ multiplex PCR; in TCRdb, only in-frame clones are kept and a portion is missing. Seen here are 100,000 or so clones, about 90% observed once, and the top ten hold 12%. V lost 6 bases and J lost 4, with 12 bases in between. Germline-derived CDR1 and CDR2 are SEHNR and FQNEAQ (reference sequence). CDR3 length: 13 residues. The data were taken from a study of siplizumab effects on memory and regulatory T cells. This chain joins TRBV7-9 and TRBJ1-1; possible D gene TRBD1, 6 bases. The sequence was obtained from a human donor in good health. Source material: non-Treg CD4+ T cells sorted from blood. CDR3 bases: TGTGCCAGCAGGTCCACAGGGATCACTGAAGCTTTCTTT. This gives the protein CASRSTGITEAFF.